The 24 T cell receptor beta chains listed next were all sequenced from one sample in a study of blood T cell repertoires in COVID-19 (TCRdb year 2020). Library creation used the immunoSEQ multiplex PCR assay. TCRdb re-hosts the immuneACCESS table, in-frame sequences only. Its copies lack some clones; in the studies checked, an unresolved V gene accounts for under half of them, and the cause for the rest is not known. The sample has 300,000 to 400,000 clones on record, 80% to 90% of them singletons. The ten most abundant clones make up 3% of the sample. The sequenced sample consisted of peripheral blood. The receptor set was obtained from a woman between 25 and 40 years old with COVID-19, enrolled during active disease.

The rearrangement uses TRBV6-5 and TRBJ1-2; 8 nucleotides align to TRBD1. Germline V gene lookup returns CDR1 MNHEY and CDR2 SVGAGI. The junction had 7 bases not matched to a gene; V was cut back by 2 bases and J by 2 bases. The CDR3 sequence is 16 residues long. The CDR3 loop is CASSYLGQGLNYGYTF. CDR3 in DNA: TGTGCCAGCAGTTACCTCGGACAGGGACTAAACTATGGCTACACCTTC.

The rearrangement joins TRBV5-1 to TRBJ2-1; 7 bases map to TRBD2. The ends lost 3 bases at V and 9 bases at J; junction bases unmatched: 9. Germline V lookup: CDR1 SGHRS, CDR2 YFSETQ. The CDR3 length is 14 residues. Here the CDR3 DNA reads TGCGCCAGCAGCTCCCGCGGGAGCTCGCCTGAGCAGTTCTTC. This sequence encodes CASSSRGSSPEQFF.

This chain uses TRBV29-1 with TRBJ1-2, with 7 bases that match TRBD1. The CDR3 covers 17 residues. Germline V gene data show CDR1 as SQVTM and CDR2 as ANQGSEA. Unmatched junction bases numbered 14, after V lost 1 base and J lost 3 bases. DNA of the CDR3: TGCAGCGTTGAAGCTCGGGACAGCACCCTGAATTACTATGGCTACACCTTC. Translated, it gives CSVEARDSTLNYYGYTF.

The rearrangement joins TRBV6-5 to TRBJ2-7; D is undetermined. In germline, CDR1 is MNHEY, CDR2 SVGAGI. This CDR3 comprises 15 residues. The V gene lost 2 bases and the J gene lost 2 bases, with 13 bases spanning the gap. CDR3 loop: CASSYLSEWTYEQYV. The CDR3 DNA sequence: TGTGCCAGCAGTTACCTTTCGGAGTGGACCTACGAGCAGTACGTC.

This chain connects TRBV5-6 to TRBJ1-3; 10 bases match TRBD1. Germline CDR1 is SGHDT and CDR2 is YYEEEE. The CDR3 loop spans 15 amino acids. V trimming: 2 bases; J trimming: 2 bases; junction bases outside the gene matches: 1. CDR3 sequence (DNA): TGTGCCAGCAGCTTTGACAGGGGGCCTGGAAACACCATATATTTT. Amino acid sequence: CASSFDRGPGNTIYF.

The chain uses TRBV30 and TRBJ1-2, with D possibly TRBD1 on 5 matching bases. V was trimmed by 0 bases and J by 8 bases, leaving 13 bases between them. The CDR3 sequence is 13 residues long. Germline CDR1 is GTSNPN and CDR2 is SVGIG (reference sequence). CDR3 region: CAWSVQVDWGYTF. For the CDR3, the DNA is TGTGCCTGGAGTGTACAGGTGGATTGGGGCTACACCTTC. Complete variable domain (other parts from reference TRBV30 and TRBJ1-2): SQTIHQWPATLVQPVGSPLSLECTVEGTSNPNLYWYRQAAGRGLQLLFYSVGIGQISSEVPQNLSASRPQDRQFILSSKKLLLSDSGFYLCAWSVQVDWGYTFGSGTRLTVV.

V gene TRBV18 combines with J gene TRBJ1-3; 9 positions agree with TRBD1. Germline CDR1 and CDR2: KGHSH and LQKENI. The CDR3 spans 17 residues. V lost 0 bases and J lost 2; bases outside the gene matches: 5. The CDR3 region is CASSPPGQGLAGNTIYF. CDR3 sequence (DNA): TGTGCCAGCTCACCACCGGGACAGGGACTTGCTGGAAACACCATATATTTT.

The J gene is TRBJ2-3, the V gene TRBV5-4, with 11 bases identical to TRBD2. The CDR3 runs 16 residues. The junction had 5 bases not matched to a gene; V was cut back by 0 bases and J by 5 bases. Germline CDR1 and CDR2: SGHNT and YYREEE (reference sequence). CDR3 in amino acids: CASSLASGGPGDTQYF. The DNA of the CDR3 is TGTGCCAGCAGCTTGGCTAGCGGGGGGCCTGGAGATACGCAGTATTTT.

The J gene is TRBJ2-3, the V gene TRBV18, with D tentatively TRBD1 (6 bases). Germline CDR1 is KGHSH and CDR2 is LQKENI. Trimming cost V 4 bases and J 1 base, with 15 bases left between them. The CDR3 spans 16 residues. DNA of the CDR3: TGTGCCAGCTCACTAGACAGGAATCTAGGCACAGATACGCAGTATTTT. This sequence encodes CASSLDRNLGTDTQYF.

The chain links TRBV5-1 to TRBJ2-1; TRBD1 is a possible D gene (9 bases). The V and J ends lost 6 bases and 15 bases respectively, with 22 bases between them. The length of the CDR3 is 13 residues. Germline V lookup: CDR1 SGHRS, CDR2 YFSETQ. The CDR3: CASKLGQGLVLFF. CDR3 nucleotide sequence: TGCGCCAGCAAATTGGGACAGGGACTAGTCCTGTTCTTC.

This rearrangement joins TRBV14 to TRBJ2-5, with D possibly being TRBD2 (6 bases). The CDR3 loop spans 22 amino acids. Germline V gene sequence: CDR1 SGHDN, CDR2 FVKESK. Trimming shortened V by 1 base and J by 3 bases, and 33 bases separated the two germline ends. This CDR3 reads CASSQVPMGRERYLGTKETQYF. The CDR3 nucleotides are TGTGCCAGCAGCCAAGTACCAATGGGGCGGGAACGTTACCTTGGGACGAAAGAGACCCAGTACTTC.

V gene TRBV20-1 combines with J gene TRBJ2-1; possibly TRBD1 for D (5 bases). The CDR3 spans 15 residues. CDR1 is DFQATT, CDR2 SNEGSKA, per germline (reference sequence). Deletions cut 3 bases from V and 0 bases from J, with 12 bases between. The CDR3 nucleotides read TGCAGTGCTAGTCATGGGGCCGACTCCTACAATGAGCAGTTCTTC. Its translation is CSASHGADSYNEQFF.

The chain's CDR3 is CASSAPAGTGPYEQYF. CDR3 coding DNA: TGTGCCAGCAGTGCACCAGCCGGGACAGGACCGTACGAGCAGTACTTC. V usage is TRBV28 and J usage is TRBJ2-7; 8 nucleotides line up with TRBD1. Trimming at V came to 5 bases and at J to 4 bases, leaving 13 bases not matched to a gene. The germline V gene encodes CDR1 MDHEN and CDR2 SYDVKM. The CDR3 is 16 residues long.

This clone was observed a few times. The gene calls are TRBV18 and TRBJ2-2, with 7 bases aligning to TRBD1. V lost 2 bases, J lost 6 bases, and 12 bases stayed unmatched. This CDR3 comprises 17 residues. The germline gives CDR1 KGHSH, CDR2 LQKENI. The CDR3 bases are TGTGCCAGCTCACCAGACAGGGAACGAACCCGAGCCGGGGAGCTGTTTTTT. Amino acids: CASSPDRERTRAGELFF.

The chain recombines TRBV11-2 with TRBJ1-5; D ambiguous. The V gene lost 5 bases and the J gene lost 1 base, with 21 bases spanning the gap. Germline V lookup: CDR1 SGHAT, CDR2 FQNNGV. CDR3 length equals 18 residues. This chain's CDR3 is CASSPRGFDGVSNQPQHF. CDR3 in DNA: TGTGCCAGCAGCCCCAGAGGGTTTGATGGGGTAAGCAATCAGCCCCAGCATTTT.

V usage is TRBV2 and J usage is TRBJ1-6; D is unclear. The CDR3 contains 15 residues. V lost 2 bases, J lost 9 bases, and 14 bases lay in between. The V gene's germline CDR1 is SNHLY and CDR2 FYNNEI. This CDR3 reads CASSERPEPFSPLHF. CDR3 nucleotides: TGTGCCAGCAGTGAAAGGCCGGAGCCCTTTTCACCCCTCCACTTT. Full variable domain (rest looked up from reference TRBV2 and TRBJ1-6): EPEVTQTPSHQVTQMGQEVILRCVPISNHLYFYWYRQILGQKVEFLVSFYNNEISEKSEIFDDQFSVERPDGSNFTLKIRSTKLEDSAMYFCASSERPEPFSPLHFGNGTRLTVT.

The chain uses TRBV19 and TRBJ2-1; TRBD1 agrees at 10 bases. Germline values: CDR1 LNHDA, CDR2 SQIVND (reference sequence). The trim removed 4 bases at V and 2 bases at J, leaving 2 bases unmatched. The CDR3 is made up of 15 amino acids. The CDR3 sequence is CASSKTGGAYNEQFF. For the CDR3, the DNA is TGTGCCAGTAGTAAGACAGGGGGCGCCTACAATGAGCAGTTCTTC. Drawing the rest from reference TRBV19 and TRBJ2-1, the complete variable domain is DGGITQSPKYLFRKEGQNVTLSCEQNLNHDAMYWYRQDPGQGLRLIYYSQIVNDFQKGDIAEGYSVSREKKESFPLTVTSAQKNPTAFYLCASSKTGGAYNEQFFGPGTRLTVL.

This clone appeared a few times. The chain has TRBV7-2 and TRBJ2-7; TRBD1 aligns across 10 bases. V was pared by 1 base and J by 3 bases, with 3 bases of the junction left unmatched. The CDR3 length is 15 residues. Germline V gene data show CDR1 as SGHTA and CDR2 as FQGNSA. CDR3 bases: TGTGCCAGCAGCTTAGTGGGGACAGGGGTCTACGAGCAGTACGTC. Translating gives CASSLVGTGVYEQYV.

The chain links TRBV7-9 to TRBJ1-2; 7 bases fit TRBD1. Germline loops: CDR1 SEHNR, CDR2 FQNEAQ (reference sequence). With 3 bases clipped from V and 3 bases from J, the junction kept 1 base outside the gene matches. The length of the CDR3 is 13 residues. CDR3 protein: CASSFGQDYGYTF. DNA of the CDR3: TGTGCCAGCAGCTTTGGACAGGACTATGGCTACACCTTC.

The genes are TRBV5-5 and TRBJ2-7; 7 nucleotides match TRBD2. Germline CDR1 SGHKS, CDR2 YYEKEE (reference sequence). Germline trimming cut 2 bases from V and 6 bases from J; bases unmatched to any gene: 2. The CDR3 has 12 residues. The CDR3 loop reads CASSFWGGEQYF. The CDR3 nucleotides read TGTGCCAGCAGCTTTTGGGGGGGCGAGCAGTACTTC. Full variable domain (remainder filled in from reference TRBV5-5 and TRBJ2-7): DAGVTQSPTHLIKTRGQQVTLRCSPISGHKSVSWYQQVLGQGPQFIFQYYEKEERGRGNFPDRFSARQFPNYSSELNVNALLLGDSALYLCASSFWGGEQYFGPGTRLTVT.

V is TRBV4-3 and J is TRBJ1-4; maybe TRBD1 (5 bases). The V gene's germline CDR1 is LGHNA and CDR2 YSLEER. V lost 4 bases to trimming and J lost 1 base, with 10 bases between them. CDR3 length: 15 residues. The CDR3 spells CASSRNQGTNEKLFF. The CDR3 DNA reads TGCGCCAGCAGCCGAAACCAGGGAACTAATGAAAAACTGTTTTTT.

V is TRBV11-3 and J is TRBJ2-5, with 7 bases identical to TRBD2. This CDR3 is built from 15 residues. In germline, CDR1 is SGHNT, CDR2 YENEEA. V lost 1 base and J lost 5; bases outside the gene matches: 7. The CDR3 region is CASSLGEGPQETQYF. In nucleotides, the CDR3 is TGTGCCAGCAGCTTAGGGGAGGGCCCTCAGGAGACCCAGTACTTC.

This clone was counted once. The chain links TRBV19 to TRBJ2-2; perhaps TRBD2 as D (6 bases). Germline-derived CDR1 and CDR2 are LNHDA and SQIVND (reference sequence). V lost 1 base and J lost 0, with 15 bases in between. This CDR3 spans 18 amino acids. Here the CDR3 DNA reads TGTGCCAGTAGTATAGTAGGGCCTAGCGACACGAACACCGGGGAGCTGTTTTTT. Residues: CASSIVGPSDTNTGELFF.

V usage is TRBV19 and J usage is TRBJ2-3; TRBD1 agrees at 9 bases. The J segment lost 2 bases and the V segment lost 4 bases, leaving 10 bases of the junction unmatched. Germline V gives CDR1 LNHDA, CDR2 SQIVND (reference sequence). This CDR3 region has 17 residues. CDR3 sequence reads: CASSTLRRDRDTDTQYF. The CDR3 nucleotides read TGTGCCAGTAGTACCTTACGACGGGACAGGGACACAGATACGCAGTATTTT.